A selection of T cell receptor beta chains follows, all from one sample in a study of cytomegalovirus exposure and HLA in healthy donors. Clones were sequenced by immunoSEQ multiplex PCR, and TCRdb holds only the in-frame ones, with some missing. Here the sample spans under 150,000 clones, around 78% being singletons. The material sequenced was PBMCs. These receptors originate from a woman aged 40 to 50 in good health and CMV-seropositive. The conserved cysteine and the conserved F or W are not part of the CDR3 here.

J: TRBJ2-6
V: TRBV14
CDR3: ASTFLGTGGSSGANVLT

J: TRBJ2-2
V: TRBV5-1
CDR3: ASSPSLGTGELF

J: TRBJ2-7
V: TRBV10-3
CDR3: AGADRRSEQY

J: TRBJ2-1
V: TRBV6-4
CDR3: ASTGGGQVNEQF

J: TRBJ1-1
V: TRBV15
CDR3: ATSRPRSTEAF

J: TRBJ2-1
V: TRBV27
CDR3: ASSPGGTSPENEQF

J: TRBJ1-6
V: TRBV11-2
CDR3: ASSLDWTGSNSPLH

J: TRBJ2-5
V: TRBV5-1
CDR3: ASSKSGTGVETQY

J: TRBJ1-3
V: TRBV5-5
CDR3: ASSGGTVSGNTIY

J: TRBJ1-2
V: TRBV19
CDR3: ASRAQLYGYT

J: TRBJ1-5
V: TRBV10-3
CDR3: AISDSYRGVQPQH

J: TRBJ2-7
V: TRBV5-1
CDR3: ASSPLAGGTLTYEQY

J: TRBJ2-7
V: TRBV28
CDR3: ASSSQGLLPKEQY

J: TRBJ2-7
V: TRBV27
CDR3: ASSRGARGSGSSYEQY

J: TRBJ2-5
V: TRBV19
CDR3: ASSQGQEPMGTQY

J: TRBJ2-5
V: TRBV5-1
CDR3: ASSLGTAKETQY

J: TRBJ1-5
V: TRBV11-2
CDR3: ASSPGYSNQPQH

J: TRBJ2-1
V: TRBV7-6
CDR3: ASSATGLLLSYNEQF

J: TRBJ2-1
V: TRBV7-2
CDR3: ASSPPGGYNEQF

J: TRBJ2-2
V: TRBV7-9
CDR3: ASSPYSGELF

J: TRBJ1-2
V: TRBV14
CDR3: ASSRRPGNYGYT

J: TRBJ2-1
V: TRBV6-1
CDR3: ASTPGLAGTREQF

J: TRBJ1-1
V: TRBV6-1
CDR3: ASRDGQQNTEAF

J: TRBJ1-2
V: TRBV11-3
CDR3: ASSLVGTGGNYGYT

J: TRBJ2-3
V: TRBV4-1
CDR3: ASSQVGTSGSGWDTQY

J: TRBJ2-1
V: TRBV5-8
CDR3: ASSIGDRSYNEQF

J: TRBJ1-2
V: TRBV25-1
CDR3: ASSEGGAANYGYT

J: TRBJ2-1
V: TRBV6-5
CDR3: ASRATGGNEQF

J: TRBJ1-2
V: TRBV5-4
CDR3: ASSFWGGSYGYT

J: TRBJ2-1
V: TRBV7-9
CDR3: ASSWRDPYNEQF

J: TRBJ2-2
V: TRBV9
CDR3: ASSVGAGAAGELF

J: TRBJ2-5
V: TRBV28
CDR3: ASSSPGRAAGETQY

J: TRBJ1-2
V: TRBV18
CDR3: ASSPRTGEGYGYT

J: TRBJ1-6
V: TRBV5-1
CDR3: ASSLYPPDVRTGYNSPLH

J: TRBJ2-1
V: TRBV7-9
CDR3: ASSSPAGGAVNNEQF

J: TRBJ1-5
V: TRBV5-4
CDR3: ASSLTGTGDQPQH

J: TRBJ1-4
V: TRBV4-1
CDR3: ASSQKDTTNEKLF

J: TRBJ2-1
V: TRBV5-1
CDR3: ASSPREPYNEQF

J: TRBJ2-7
V: TRBV6-5
CDR3: ASSYSTGQGSYEQY

J: TRBJ2-5
V: TRBV7-9
CDR3: ASSDIDKVGETQY

J: TRBJ2-3
V: TRBV6-4
CDR3: ASRPQGLTTDTQY

J: TRBJ1-1
V: TRBV5-1
CDR3: ASSLEGWNTEAF

J: TRBJ2-5
V: TRBV28
CDR3: ASTSSDRPTRQETQY

J: TRBJ2-3
V: TRBV28
CDR3: ASSYTRQGLTDTQY

J: TRBJ2-1
V: TRBV10-3
CDR3: AINGLYNEQF

J: TRBJ2-1
V: TRBV2
CDR3: ASSGRLAGVIGSNEQF

J: TRBJ2-1
V: TRBV18
CDR3: ASSPTVDEQF

J: TRBJ2-1
V: TRBV10-3
CDR3: AIRGLAQGNEQF